This T cell receptor (beta chain) stems from a study of cytomegalovirus exposure and HLA in healthy donors. CDR1 and CDR2 (germline): MNHEY, SVGAGI. J lost 4 bases, V lost 5 bases, and 4 bases had no gene match. The CDR3 sequence is 15 residues long. The primer mix had 60 Vbeta and 13 Jbeta primers. TCRdb's table, derived via immunoSEQ multiplex PCR, lists solely in-frame clones and lacks some. The sample consists of some 100,000 clones, 76% of them appearing once. The sample consisted of PBMCs. The sequence derives from a woman aged 40-49 years in good health and CMV-seropositive. V and J are TRBV6-5 and TRBJ2-3, with 12 positions matching TRBD2. CDR3 nucleotide sequence: TGTGCCAGCAGTCCTAGCGGGGGGGCCTCAGATACGCAGTATTTT. Protein: CASSPSGGASDTQYF.